The 3 T cell receptor beta chains listed next were all sequenced from one sample in a study of T cell repertoires in cytomegalovirus infection. Using its own MiXCR run on the reads, TCRdb lists one record per CDR3 protein. This repertoire shows 200,000 or so distinct CDR3 sequences, approximately 30% found once; its top ten account for under 35%. The source material was PBMCs. These receptors all stem from a human donor in good health (CMV status not recorded). Some clones in this sample may be carry-over from other donors' samples.

V usage is TRBV4-3 and J usage is TRBJ2-7, with D maybe TRBD2 (6 bases). Germline CDR1 reads LGHNA; CDR2 reads YSLEER. Trimming took off 0 bases at V and 2 bases at J, with 17 bases between the two ends. This CDR3 is 17 amino acids long. CDR3 in amino acids: CASSQEATAGGAYEQYF. The DNA for the CDR3 is TGCGCCAGCAGCCAAGAGGCGACGGCCGGGGGAGCCTACGAGCAGTACTTC.

V is TRBV10-3 and J is TRBJ2-1, with 11 bases that match TRBD2. Trimming removed 4 bases from V and 0 bases from J; junction bases left unmatched: 5. The CDR3 is 17 residues long. CDR1 is ENHRY and CDR2 is SYGVKD in the germline V gene. The CDR3 loop is CAISGLAGGSSYNEQFF. The CDR3 DNA reads as TGTGCCATCAGTGGGCTAGCGGGGGGAAGCTCCTACAATGAGCAGTTCTTC.

This clonotype was seen repeatedly, ten times or more. The chain has TRBV7-2 and TRBJ2-7; D is undetermined. V dropped 1 base and J dropped 4 bases, with 8 bases sitting between them. The CDR3 sequence is 13 residues long. Germline V CDR1 and CDR2: SGHTA, FQGNSA. The CDR3 DNA reads TGTGCCAGCAGCTTAGAGCCCGTGTACGAGCAGTACTTC. Translation gives CASSLEPVYEQYF.